The 23 T cell receptor beta chains presented below share a single source sample, sequenced in a study of blood T cell repertoires in COVID-19. Generated by immunoSEQ multiplex PCR, the TCRdb table keeps only in-frame clones and is missing some. The repertoire holds hundreds of thousands of clones, with about 83% as singletons. The material sequenced was peripheral blood. The receptors come from a woman aged 45 to 65 with acute or convalescent COVID-19.

The rearrangement joins TRBV7-9 to TRBJ1-1; no clear D gene. The CDR3 spans 12 residues. Per the germline V gene, CDR1 is SEHNR and CDR2 is FQNEAQ (reference sequence). Trimming removed 5 bases at V and 3 bases at J, with 7 bases between. CDR3 nucleotide sequence: TGTGCCAGCAGCCCAGTGGACACTGAAGCTTTCTTT. Its protein product is CASSPVDTEAFF.

The genes are TRBV2 and TRBJ2-7; the match to TRBD1 covers 9 bases. J gave up 2 bases and V 3 bases, and 2 bases lay outside the gene matches. The CDR3 contains 14 residues. CDR1 SNHLY and CDR2 FYNNEI come from the germline V gene. The CDR3 spells CASSDRDRAYEQYF. CDR3 bases: TGTGCCAGCAGTGACCGGGACAGGGCCTACGAGCAGTACTTC.

The CDR3 bases are TGTGCCAGCAGTTTAAGGCTCCCTGAGCTCGGGGACAGGGGTGAAGCTTTCTTT. Its protein product is CASSLRLPELGDRGEAFF. V is TRBV28 and J is TRBJ1-1, with 10 bases identical to TRBD1. The CDR3 totals 18 residues. Germline values: CDR1 MDHEN, CDR2 SYDVKM. V trimming: 2 bases; J trimming: 7 bases; junction bases outside the gene matches: 16. The variable domain in full, with the rest retrieved from reference TRBV28 and TRBJ1-1, is DVKVTQSSRYLVKRTGEKVFLECVQDMDHENMFWYRQDPGLGLRLIYFSYDVKMKEKGDIPEGYSVSREKKERFSLILESASTNQTSMYLCASSLRLPELGDRGEAFFGQGTRLTVV.

The genes are TRBV3-1 (or the pseudogene TRBV3-2) and TRBJ1-1, with 7 bases that match TRBD1. Germline trimming cut 4 bases from V and 6 bases from J; bases unmatched to any gene: 5. Per the germline V gene, CDR1 is LGHDT and CDR2 is YNNKEL (reference sequence). The CDR3 length is 13 residues. The CDR3 DNA reads as TGTGCCAGCAGCCCCGGGACAGTCTCTGAAGCTTTCTTT. Its protein is CASSPGTVSEAFF.

V and J are TRBV13 and TRBJ2-7, with D possibly TRBD1 on 6 matching bases. This CDR3 is 16 amino acids long. Germline loops: CDR1 PRHDT, CDR2 FYEKMQ (reference sequence). Between the trimmed V and J ends, which lost 2 bases and 5 bases, there was a span of 19 bases. CDR3 amino acids: CASSLRGKTGNDEQYF. CDR3 bases: TGTGCCAGCAGCTTAAGGGGTAAGACAGGAAACGACGAGCAGTACTTC.

The chain combines TRBV28 with TRBJ2-2; D not certain. Trimming left V 6 bases short and J 6 bases short, with 5 bases between. The CDR3 spans 11 residues. CDR1 and CDR2 from the germline V gene are MDHEN and SYDVKM. The CDR3 DNA follows: TGTGCCAGCAGCTCCTCCGGGGAGCTGTTTTTT. Translated: CASSSSGELFF.

The sample holds one count of this clone. The rearrangement uses TRBV3-1 (or the pseudogene TRBV3-2) and TRBJ2-3; TRBD2 aligns across 8 bases. Unmatched junction bases numbered 10, after V lost 4 bases and J lost 4 bases. The CDR3 covers 16 residues. Germline assignment: CDR1 LGHDT and CDR2 YNNKEL (reference sequence). This CDR3 is CASSLISGSGADTQYF. The CDR3 coding sequence is TGTGCCAGCAGCCTCATCAGCGGGAGTGGGGCAGATACGCAGTATTTT.

J is TRBJ2-5 and V is TRBV27; 7 bases match TRBD1. The V segment lost 3 bases and the J segment 2 bases; nucleotides outside the gene matches: 9. Germline CDR1 MNHEY, CDR2 SMNVEV (reference sequence). There are 16 residues in the CDR3. The CDR3 nucleotides read TGTGCCAGCAGTTTTCTACCCCGGGACAGACAAGAGACCCAGTACTTC. Translation gives CASSFLPRDRQETQYF.

The chain recombines TRBV3-1 (or the pseudogene TRBV3-2) with TRBJ2-7, with a possible D match to TRBD1 (5 bases). CDR1 and CDR2 from the germline V gene are LGHDT and YNNKEL (reference sequence). Trimming took off 0 bases at V and 6 bases at J, with 9 bases between the two ends. This CDR3 spans 13 amino acids. CDR3 coding DNA: TGTGCCAGCAGCCAAGAAGGGGTTGGCGAGCAGTACTTC. Amino acid sequence: CASSQEGVGEQYF.

In DNA, the CDR3 is TGTGCCAGCAGAGTTAAGGGTCTAGCGGGAGTTTTTCGCACAGATACGCAGTATTTT. Protein sequence: CASRVKGLAGVFRTDTQYF. The chain is built from TRBV2 and TRBJ2-3; 10 bases match TRBD2. The trim removed 6 bases at V and 1 base at J, leaving 16 bases unmatched. This CDR3 is 19 amino acids long. CDR1 and CDR2 from the germline V gene are SNHLY and FYNNEI.

V gene TRBV24-1 combines with J gene TRBJ2-1; 12 nucleotides agree with TRBD1. The germline V gene encodes CDR1 KGHDR and CDR2 SFDVKD. The CDR3 contains 17 residues. The V gene end was trimmed by 4 bases and the J gene end by 7 bases; junction bases not matched to a gene: 10. The CDR3 loop reads CATSDLPGTGGLNEQFF. The CDR3 coding sequence is TGTGCCACCAGTGACCTACCCGGGACAGGGGGCTTAAATGAGCAGTTCTTC.

The chain couples TRBV18 to TRBJ2-7, with D perhaps matching TRBD2 (5 bases). The germline gives CDR1 KGHSH, CDR2 LQKENI. V lost 3 bases and J 1 base, leaving 10 bases between the germline ends. This CDR3 region has 14 residues. The CDR3 sequence is CASSPGDLSYEQYF. CDR3 DNA: TGTGCCAGCTCACCGGGAGACTTATCCTACGAGCAGTACTTC.

The rearrangement joins TRBV6-5 to TRBJ2-3, with 10 nucleotides matching TRBD2. Looked up from germline, CDR1 is MNHEY and CDR2 is SVGAGI. V gave up 8 bases and J gave up 3 bases; unmatched junction bases: 2. This CDR3 contains 13 residues. CDR3 residues: CASVAGGTDTQYF. The CDR3 nucleotides are TGTGCCAGCGTAGCGGGAGGAACAGATACGCAGTATTTT.

The V call is TRBV5-1, the J call TRBJ2-2, with 8 bases that match TRBD2. V gave up 4 bases and J gave up 7 bases; unmatched junction bases: 12. Germline assignment: CDR1 SGHRS and CDR2 YFSETQ. This CDR3 is built from 16 residues. The CDR3 nucleotides are TGCGCCAGCAGCGTCCGGGAGGGCCGTCTAGGCGGGGAGCTGTTTTTT. Translation: CASSVREGRLGGELFF.

The count of this clone is one. This sequence joins TRBV5-1 and TRBJ2-7, with 10 bases lining up with TRBD2. Trimming cost V 4 bases and J 3 bases; bases outside gene matches: 7. The CDR3 is 15 amino acids. In germline, CDR1 is SGHRS, CDR2 YFSETQ. The CDR3 loop reads CASSVTAGGFYEQYF. The DNA for the CDR3 is TGCGCCAGCAGCGTAACAGCGGGAGGGTTCTACGAGCAGTACTTC.

This sequence joins TRBV24-1 and TRBJ2-3; TRBD2 might be the D (5 bases). Per germline, CDR1 KGHDR and CDR2 SFDVKD. The CDR3 spans 17 residues. Trimming took 8 bases from V and 2 from J, leaving 22 bases between them. CDR3 nucleotides: TGTGCCACCAAAGCACCCCGGGAACCCAGTCCCACAGATACGCAGTATTTT. Translated: CATKAPREPSPTDTQYF.

The rearrangement uses TRBV6-5 and TRBJ1-5; 7 bases are shared with TRBD1. The V and J ends lost 5 bases and 5 bases, in that order; junction bases with no gene match: 6. The length of the CDR3 is 14 residues. Germline CDR1 MNHEY, CDR2 SVGAGI. This CDR3 reads CASSRTGGDQPQHF. DNA of the CDR3: TGTGCCAGCAGTCGGACAGGTGGGGATCAGCCCCAGCATTTT.

V is TRBV6-5 and J is TRBJ2-7, with TRBD2 identical over 8 bases. Per germline, CDR1 MNHEY and CDR2 SVGAGI. Unmatched junction bases numbered 8, after V lost 3 bases and J lost 4 bases. The CDR3 has 15 amino acids. The CDR3 sequence is CASSYSGTRGYEQYF. CDR3 coding DNA: TGTGCCAGCAGTTATTCCGGGACTAGGGGGTACGAGCAGTACTTC.

The chain joins TRBV29-1 to TRBJ2-7; 11 nucleotides line up with TRBD2. The CDR3 contains 15 residues. Germline CDR1 SQVTM, CDR2 ANQGSEA. The V and J ends lost 3 bases and 1 base, in that order; junction bases with no gene match: 5. CDR3 sequence: CSVDLAGGLSYEQYF. For the CDR3, the DNA is TGCAGCGTTGATCTAGCGGGAGGTCTTTCCTACGAGCAGTACTTC.

This chain uses TRBV2 with TRBJ2-5, with D possibly being TRBD2 (7 bases). This CDR3 is 15 amino acids long. V gave up 6 bases and J gave up 3 bases, with 17 bases separating them. Germline V CDR1 and CDR2: SNHLY, FYNNEI. CDR3 loop: CASRVGRGAEETQYF. CDR3 DNA sequence: TGTGCCAGCAGGGTTGGTCGGGGGGCGGAAGAGACCCAGTACTTC.

The chain is built from TRBV23-1 and TRBJ2-7; 7 bases fit TRBD1. TRBV23-1 is reported as an ORF; its role is uncertain. Trimming at V came to 3 bases and at J to 6 bases, leaving 14 bases not matched to a gene. The CDR3 extends over 16 amino acids. CDR3: CASSQDRRDRFFEQYF. The CDR3 DNA reads as TGCGCCAGCAGTCAGGATCGACGGGACAGATTTTTCGAGCAGTACTTC.

The chain combines TRBV7-9 with TRBJ2-1, with 9 bases lining up with TRBD1. Germline values: CDR1 SEHNR, CDR2 FQNEAQ (reference sequence). This CDR3 region has 15 residues. V gave up 6 bases and J gave up 10 bases; unmatched junction bases: 13. The CDR3 DNA reads as TGTGCCAGCAGTCTGGGACAGGGAAGAGAGGTAGAGCAGTTCTTC. As protein: CASSLGQGREVEQFF.

The chain has TRBV27 and TRBJ2-7; tentative D call: TRBD2 (6 bases). This CDR3 region has 14 residues. Between the trimmed V and J ends, which lost 4 bases and 4 bases, there was a span of 14 bases. Per germline, CDR1 MNHEY and CDR2 SMNVEV (reference sequence). The CDR3: CASSSLGGGYEQYF. The DNA for the CDR3 is TGTGCCAGCAGTTCCCTCGGTGGGGGGTACGAGCAGTACTTC.